Listed here are 28 T cell receptor beta chains from one sample, sequenced in a study of blood T cells in healthy people across ages. Sample-barcoded 5' priming and a J-beta primer mix drove a second PCR of about 6 to 12 cycles. TCRdb ran MiXCR on the 5' RACE reads and lists one entry per CDR3 protein. The data contain over 1,500,000 distinct CDR3 sequences, about 39% of them singletons. The material sequenced was blood. Receptors originate from a human donor in good health.

V gene TRBV4-2 combines with J gene TRBJ2-3; 13 bases line up with TRBD2. The V gene's germline CDR1 is LGHNA and CDR2 YNFKEQ. The CDR3 runs to 15 residues. Trimming took 6 bases from V and 2 from J; bases not matched to a gene: 2. In DNA, the CDR3 is TGTGCCAGCAGACTAGCGGGGGGGGTCACAGATACGCAGTATTTT. Translated: CASRLAGGVTDTQYF.

This clonotype has just a few counts. A read error may account for a junction end that differs from germline. J is TRBJ1-4 and V is TRBV6-1, with 8 bases that match TRBD1. The germline gives CDR1 MNHNS, CDR2 SASEGT. This CDR3 is 17 amino acids long. The CDR3 nucleotides read TGTGCCAGCACCGATAGAAGAGGGACAGGAGAGAATGAAAAACGGTTTTTT. Translation gives CASTDRRGTGENEKRFF.

The chain is built from TRBV9 and TRBJ2-3, with D possibly being TRBD1 (6 bases). The CDR3 covers 16 residues. From germline, CDR1 is SGDLS and CDR2 YYNGEE. V was clipped by 3 bases and J by 1 base, with 15 bases between them. Written as DNA, the CDR3 is TGTGCCAGCAGCGGAGGGGGATCCCAAGGCACAGATACGCAGTATTTT. Translation gives CASSGGGSQGTDTQYF.

V is TRBV12-3 or TRBV12-4 and J is TRBJ2-3, with 7 bases that match TRBD2. V lost 3 bases to trimming and J lost 5 bases; unmatched junction nucleotides: 11. This CDR3 has 16 residues. Here the CDR3 reads CASSFLMTSQVDTQYF. CDR3 coding DNA: TGTGCCAGCAGTTTCCTAATGACTAGCCAGGTAGATACGCAGTATTTT.

The chain joins TRBV12-3 or TRBV12-4 to TRBJ2-1; TRBD2 matches 8 bases. V gave up 6 bases and J gave up 3 bases; unmatched junction bases: 7. CDR3 length: 15 residues. CDR3: CASRMAGGFYNEQFF. CDR3 nucleotides: TGTGCCAGCAGGATGGCGGGGGGCTTCTACAATGAGCAGTTCTTC.

Of note for this clonotype: A much larger clone lies one base from this, so it may be a read error. The genes are TRBV6-5 and TRBJ2-5, with D maybe TRBD1 (6 bases). The DNA end is more similar to TRBJ2-7, so the J call may be wrong. The CDR3 loop spans 15 amino acids. Germline V gene lookup returns CDR1 MNHEY and CDR2 SVGAGI. The CDR3 is CASSYSPIAGDEQYF. Here the CDR3 DNA reads TGTGCCAGCAGTTACTCGCCCATAGCAGGGGACGAGCAGTACTTC.

Comments on this clonotype: The germline gene is not matched at one end of the junction; a read error may be the cause. This chain links TRBV12-3 or TRBV12-4 with TRBJ2-7; 11 positions agree with TRBD1. The CDR3 contains 13 residues. This CDR3 reads CASSWGQGDEQDF. The CDR3 DNA follows: TGTGCCAGCAGTTGGGGACAGGGGGACGAGCAGGACTTC.

This clonotype came up a few times. The J gene is TRBJ2-4, the V gene TRBV12-3 or TRBV12-4, with D hard to call. The J call could be wrong; TRBJ2-7 is a better fit for the DNA end. The CDR3 has 13 residues. The CDR3 reads CASSLGPENEQYF. The DNA for the CDR3 is TGTGCCAGCAGTTTAGGGCCGGAGAACGAGCAGTACTTC.

The chain is built from TRBV20-1 and TRBJ1-5; maybe TRBD1 (5 bases). Germline V gene data show CDR1 as DFQATT and CDR2 as SNEGSKA (reference sequence). The V and J ends lost 3 bases and 7 bases respectively, with 19 bases between them. The CDR3 length is 15 residues. The CDR3 DNA is TGCAGTGCTAGGGGGGGACGCACCCCATGGCAGCCCCAGCATTTT. Its protein product is CSARGGRTPWQPQHF.

The chain has TRBV12-3 or TRBV12-4 and TRBJ1-1, with unresolved D. Trimming cost V 3 bases and J 4 bases, with 12 bases left between them. The CDR3 spans 14 residues. CDR3 nucleotides: TGTGCCAGCAGTTTTGACGTTCCCCCCACTGAAGCTTTCTTT. It encodes CASSFDVPPTEAFF.

This chain links TRBV7-8 with TRBJ2-6; either TRBD1 or TRBD2 may fit D (5 bases each). CDR1 and CDR2 (germline): SGHVS, FQNEAQ. The CDR3 covers 19 residues. V shed 7 bases and J shed 0 bases, with 22 bases lying between them. In DNA form, the CDR3 reads TGTGCCAGCACCGGGACCTTTGTTCCGGTCTACTCTGGGGCCAACGTCCTGACTTTC. It specifies CASTGTFVPVYSGANVLTF.

CDR3 amino acids: CASSQPGASQPRGTQYF. In DNA, the CDR3 is TGTGCCAGCAGCCAACCGGGGGCCAGCCAACCAAGAGGGACCCAGTACTTC. This chain joins TRBV4-2 and TRBJ2-5; TRBD1 or TRBD2 may be the D gene (6 bases each). The V and J ends lost 2 bases and 7 bases respectively, with 23 bases between them. CDR3 size: 17 residues. CDR1 and CDR2 from the germline V gene are LGHNA and YNFKEQ.

Only a few counts were recorded for this clonotype. The chain links TRBV12-3 or TRBV12-4 to TRBJ1-5, with TRBD1 matching 7 bases. The CDR3 length is 14 residues. Germline trimming cut 6 bases from V and 6 bases from J; bases unmatched to any gene: 8. In DNA, the CDR3 is TGTGCCAGCAGGAAAACAGGGGAGGGTCAGCCCCAGCATTTT. This sequence encodes CASRKTGEGQPQHF.

The rearrangement links TRBV5-1 to TRBJ1-2; the D is unclear. Germline V gives CDR1 SGHRS, CDR2 YFSETQ. Trimming pared 1 base from V and 7 bases from J, leaving 11 bases between. This CDR3 spans 13 amino acids. Here the CDR3 reads CASSLQDPGGYTF. The CDR3 DNA follows: TGCGCCAGCAGCTTGCAGGACCCGGGTGGCTACACCTTC. Based on the CDR3 plus reference TRBV5-1 and TRBJ1-2, the full variable domain is KAGVTQTPRYLIKTRGQQVTLSCSPISGHRSVSWYQQTPGQGLQFLFEYFSETQRNKGNFPGRFSGRQFSNSRSEMNVSTLELGDSALYLCASSLQDPGGYTFGSGTRLTVV.

Concerning this clonotype: This may arise from a read error, as a much more abundant clone is one base away. The genes are TRBV7-2 and TRBJ1-4; 12 bases line up with TRBD1. Per the germline V gene, CDR1 is SGHTA and CDR2 is FQGNSA. CDR3 length equals 12 residues. The CDR3 sequence: CASGTGGEKRFF. Written as DNA, the CDR3 is TGTGCCAGCGGGACAGGGGGCGAAAAACGGTTTTTT.

The rearrangement links TRBV6-5 to TRBJ1-2, with 8 nucleotides matching TRBD1. This CDR3 has 13 residues. Per the germline V gene, CDR1 is MNHEY and CDR2 is SVGAGI. V dropped 1 base and J dropped 12; count of bases not matched to a gene: 7. The CDR3 sequence is CASSYFDGQGNTF. CDR3 in DNA: TGTGCCAGCAGTTACTTCGACGGACAGGGAAACACCTTC.

The chain is built from TRBV6-2 or TRBV6-3 and TRBJ2-6; D might be TRBD1 (6 bases). The CDR3 runs to 17 residues. Between the trimmed V and J ends, which lost 6 bases and 0 bases, there was a span of 15 bases. Germline lookup yields CDR1 MNHEY and CDR2 SVGEGT. CDR3 amino acids: CASSFGQRSSGANVLTF. Written as DNA, the CDR3 is TGTGCCAGCAGCTTCGGACAGAGAAGCTCTGGGGCCAACGTCCTGACTTTC.

The rearrangement links TRBV5-1 to TRBJ2-7, with 7 bases aligning to TRBD1. Germline-derived CDR1 and CDR2 are SGHRS and YFSETQ. Germline trimming cut 7 bases from V and 4 bases from J; bases unmatched to any gene: 11. The CDR3 runs to 14 residues. The CDR3 reads CASRRDSLGYEQYF. CDR3 coding DNA: TGCGCCAGCCGCCGGGACAGCTTAGGGTACGAGCAGTACTTC.

The chain has TRBV7-2 and TRBJ2-5; the D gene could be TRBD1 or TRBD2 (6 bases each). The germline gives CDR1 SGHTA, CDR2 FQGNSA. The length of the CDR3 is 13 residues. V was clipped by 8 bases and J by 3 bases, with 13 bases between them. CDR3 DNA sequence: TGTGCCAGCGCACCTAGGGGGGAAGAGACCCAGTACTTC. It specifies CASAPRGEETQYF. Complete variable domain (other parts from reference TRBV7-2 and TRBJ2-5): GAGVSQSPSNKVTEKGKDVELRCDPISGHTALYWYRQSLGQGLEFLIYFQGNSAPDKSGLPSDRFSAERTGGSVSTLTIQRTQQEDSAVYLCASAPRGEETQYFGPGTRLLVL.

This clonotype was recorded a few times. The V and J genes are TRBV6-2 or TRBV6-3 and TRBJ1-1; no definite D call. CDR1 MNHEY and CDR2 SVGEGT come from the germline V gene. The CDR3 loop spans 13 amino acids. Trimming removed 2 bases from V and 3 bases from J, with 7 bases in between. In DNA, the CDR3 is TGTGCCAGCAGTTACGCCAGATACACTGAAGCTTTCTTT. It translates to CASSYARYTEAFF.

This clonotype was picked up one time. The chain links TRBV18 to TRBJ1-1; D not certain. The CDR3 consists of 14 residues. V was shortened by 1 base and J by 1 base, with 7 bases between the two germline ends. CDR1 KGHSH and CDR2 LQKENI come from the germline V gene. CDR3 region: CASSPQWGNTEAFF. The CDR3 nucleotides read TGTGCCAGCTCACCACAATGGGGGAACACTGAAGCTTTCTTT.

The chain joins TRBV30 to TRBJ1-2, with D possibly being TRBD1 (6 bases). Germline CDR1 and CDR2: GTSNPN and SVGIG (reference sequence). Deletions cut 2 bases from V and 8 bases from J, with 15 bases between. The CDR3 is 13 residues long. The CDR3 here is CAWSPHDRPGYTF. The CDR3, as DNA: TGTGCCTGGAGTCCCCATGACAGGCCCGGCTACACCTTC.

This clonotype turned up a few times. The chain joins TRBV5-6 to TRBJ1-5; unclear D gene. Looked up from germline, CDR1 is SGHDT and CDR2 is YYEEEE. This CDR3 is 16 amino acids long. V was trimmed by 2 bases and J by 4 bases, leaving 16 bases between them. As DNA, the CDR3 is TGTGCCAGCAGCTTACCGGACCGGGTCCTAAATCAGCCCCAGCATTTT. It encodes CASSLPDRVLNQPQHF.

This chain joins TRBV4-3 and TRBJ2-7, with 8 bases identical to TRBD1. Matching the DNA end better, TRBJ2-5 makes the J call doubtful. The germline V gene encodes CDR1 LGHNA and CDR2 YSLEER. The CDR3 is 16 amino acids. The DNA of the CDR3 is TGCGCCAGCAGCCAAGGCGCGACAGGGGTAGCAGAGACCCAGTACTTC. Its protein product is CASSQGATGVAETQYF.

This clonotype was counted between two and nine times. The chain combines TRBV12-3 or TRBV12-4 with TRBJ2-7, with D possibly matching TRBD1 (5 bases). There are 14 residues in the CDR3. V was cut by 2 bases and J by 7 bases, with 15 bases left in between. The CDR3 nucleotides are TGTGCCAGCAGTTTAATTTCAGGGATTCGGGAGCAGTACTTC. This gives the protein CASSLISGIREQYF.

Points on this clonotype: This clone may be a read error of a much larger clone one base away. The chain combines TRBV4-1 with TRBJ2-1; 7 nucleotides agree with TRBD1. The CDR3 spans 14 residues. Germline CDR1 is MGHRA and CDR2 is YSYEKL. The DNA for the CDR3 is TGCGCCAGCAGCCGACAGGGCTCCTACAATGAGCGGTTCTTC. It translates to CASSRQGSYNERFF.

The chain links TRBV15 to TRBJ2-7; 7 bases are shared with TRBD1. From germline, CDR1 is LNHNV and CDR2 YYDKDF (reference sequence). Trimming took 1 base from V and 0 from J; bases not matched to a gene: 9. The CDR3 sequence is 17 residues long. The CDR3: CATSRGGKGQSSYEQYF. The CDR3 nucleotides read TGTGCCACCAGCAGAGGGGGGAAGGGACAGAGCTCCTACGAGCAGTACTTC.

This chain joins TRBV7-8 and TRBJ1-2; 8 bases agree with TRBD1. Losses at the gene ends were 4 bases for V and 1 base for J; bases not matched to a gene: 8. Per germline, CDR1 SGHVS and CDR2 FQNEAQ. The CDR3 consists of 16 residues. For the CDR3, the DNA is TGTGCCAGCAGCTCAACACCGGGACAGGATAACTATGGCTACACCTTC. Its translation is CASSSTPGQDNYGYTF. Looking up the rest from reference TRBV7-8 and TRBJ1-2 gives the full variable domain: GAGVSQSPRYKVAKRGQDVALRCDPISGHVSLFWYQQALGQGPEFLTYFQNEAQLDKSGLPSDRFFAERPEGSVSTLKIQRTQQEDSAVYLCASSSTPGQDNYGYTFGSGTRLTVV.